This entry describes one T cell receptor beta chain. What it binds is not known. Gene names denote mouse genes. This sample was taken from a study of tissue T cells after allogeneic stem cell transplantation. The method was immunoSEQ multiplex PCR; TCRdb's version includes in-frame clones alone and lacks a portion of them. The sample carries 48,000 or so clones, over 65% recorded once. Study-level findings and limits: Within patients, tissue anatomy strongly shaped TCR repertoire composition. Motif-based clustering found tissue-specific repertoire signatures shared across patients, though few clones were shared. The patient cohort was small and clinically heterogeneous, with limited sampling depth. Tissue-detected TCR repertoire was only partly captured by blood and spleen T cells.

The sequenced material came from sorted cells pooled from one or two spleens. The origin of this receptor is a pool of C57BL/6 mice in good health.

The CDR3 protein is CASRTLYEQYF. CDR3 DNA (partial): TGTGCCAGCAGGACCCTTTATGAACAGTAC. The chain joins TRBV19 to TRBJ2-7; D uncertain. The read finishes 1 residue shy of the CDR3 end, and the germline J gene is used to complete it. V shed 5 bases and J shed 4 bases, with 7 bases lying between them. The germline V gene encodes CDR1 FNHDT and CDR2 SITEND (reference sequence). The CDR3 is 11 amino acids.